This T cell receptor (beta chain) emerged from a study of breast tumors, draining lymph nodes, adjacent tissues. Study results and limitations: Compared with basal-like, luminal-like tumors shared significantly more repertoire with nontumor tissue.

Axillary draining lymph nodes of breast cancer patients supplied the node samples. From the multiplex PCR reads, TCRdb called clonotypes with MiXCR, one entry per CDR3 protein. The repertoire holds 270,000 or so distinct CDR3 sequences, 30% seen once, with about 1% in the top ten. This clonotype has at least ten counts. Its antigen is currently unknown. The specimen was axillary lymph node tissue. The clonotype was recovered from a female donor with breast cancer. Some clones in this sample may be carry-over from other donors' samples.

In nucleotides, the CDR3 is TGTGCCAGCAGCTTCCCCGTTGGGGGCACCGCGAACACCGGGGAGCTGTTTTTT. Amino acid sequence: CASSFPVGGTANTGELFF. The chain is built from TRBV7-9 and TRBJ2-2, with D possibly TRBD1 on 6 matching bases. Germline V gene lookup returns CDR1 SEHNR and CDR2 FQNEAQ (reference sequence). V was pared by 3 bases and J by 0 bases, with 17 bases between. CDR3 length: 18 residues. The full variable domain, in which reference TRBV7-9 and TRBJ2-2 provide the parts outside the CDR3, is DTGVSQNPRHKITKRGQNVTFRCDPISEHNRLYWYRQTLGQGPEFLTYFQNEAQLEKSRLLSDRFSAERPKGSFSTLEIQRTEQGDSAMYLCASSFPVGGTANTGELFFGEGSRLTVL.